This T cell receptor beta chain comes out of a study of control samples from healthy donors and cancer patients. The CDR3 is 14 amino acids. Trimming took 6 bases from V and 1 from J, leaving 12 bases between them. The germline V gene encodes CDR1 SNHLY and CDR2 FYNNEI. TCRdb's table, derived via immunoSEQ multiplex PCR, lists solely in-frame clones and lacks some. The data contain about 130,000 clones, 91% of them singletons. The receptor was isolated from a man between 18 and 35 years old in good health. The specimen was blood. V and J are TRBV2 and TRBJ1-1, with D uncertain. CDR3 in amino acids: CASSPDWENTEAFF. In DNA form, the CDR3 reads TGTGCCAGCAGCCCTGACTGGGAGAACACTGAAGCTTTCTTT.